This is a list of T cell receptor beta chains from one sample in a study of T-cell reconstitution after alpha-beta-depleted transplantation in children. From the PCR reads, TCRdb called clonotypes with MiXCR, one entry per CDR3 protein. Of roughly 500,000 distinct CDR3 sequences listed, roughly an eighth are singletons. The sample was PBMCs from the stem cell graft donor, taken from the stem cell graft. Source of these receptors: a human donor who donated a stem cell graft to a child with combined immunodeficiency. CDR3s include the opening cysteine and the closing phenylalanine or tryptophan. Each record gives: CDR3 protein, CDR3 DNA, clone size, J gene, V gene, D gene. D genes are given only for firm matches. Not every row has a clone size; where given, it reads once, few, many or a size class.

CDR3aa: CSAVIAGRETQYF
CDR3nt: TGCAGTGCTGTTATAGCGGGGCGGGAGACCCAGTACTTC
abundance: .
j_gene: TRBJ2-5
v_gene: TRBV20-1
d_gene: TRBD2

CDR3aa: CASSKVLTGELFF
CDR3nt: TGTGCCAGCAGCAAGGTTCTCACCGGGGAGCTGTTTTTT
abundance: few
j_gene: TRBJ2-2
v_gene: TRBV5-4
d_gene: .

CDR3aa: CATSSSARNEQFF
CDR3nt: TGTGCCACCAGTTCTTCAGCCAGGAATGAGCAGTTCTTC
abundance: .
j_gene: TRBJ2-1
v_gene: TRBV24-1
d_gene: .

CDR3aa: CASSLAGPSRKAQYF
CDR3nt: TGCGCCAGCAGCTTGGCGGGGCCGTCCCGTAAGGCGCAGTATTTT
abundance: .
j_gene: TRBJ2-3
v_gene: TRBV5-1
d_gene: .

CDR3aa: CASSGGRRTEAFF
CDR3nt: TGTGCCAGCTCGGGCGGAAGAAGAACTGAAGCTTTCTTT
abundance: few
j_gene: TRBJ1-1
v_gene: TRBV12-3/TRBV12-4
d_gene: .

CDR3aa: CASRPFGTYGYGYTF
CDR3nt: TGTGCCAGCAGACCGTTCGGGACGTACGGCTATGGCTACACCTTC
abundance: .
j_gene: TRBJ1-2
v_gene: TRBV2
d_gene: .

CDR3aa: CASSQDFGQLYGYTF
CDR3nt: TGTGCCAGCAGCCAAGATTTCGGACAGCTTTATGGCTACACCTTC
abundance: .
j_gene: TRBJ1-2
v_gene: TRBV4-2
d_gene: .

CDR3aa: CASSREGRETQYF
CDR3nt: TGCGCCAGCAGCCGGGAGGGCCGGGAGACCCAGTACTTC
abundance: .
j_gene: TRBJ2-5
v_gene: TRBV5-1
d_gene: TRBD2

CDR3aa: CSARAGQVQETQYF
CDR3nt: TGCAGTGCTAGAGCCGGACAGGTCCAAGAGACCCAGTACTTC
abundance: few
j_gene: TRBJ2-5
v_gene: TRBV20-1
d_gene: TRBD1

CDR3aa: CATSRGATNEKLFF
CDR3nt: TGTGCCACCAGCAGAGGTGCAACTAATGAAAAACTGTTTTTT
abundance: few
j_gene: TRBJ1-4
v_gene: TRBV15
d_gene: .

CDR3aa: CASSIVTEVHNEQFF
CDR3nt: TGTGCCAGTAGTATAGTGACGGAGGTACACAATGAGCAGTTCTTC
abundance: few
j_gene: TRBJ2-1
v_gene: TRBV19
d_gene: .

CDR3aa: CASSTDRGTEAFF
CDR3nt: TGTGCCAGCAGCACCGACAGGGGGACTGAAGCTTTCTTT
abundance: many
j_gene: TRBJ1-1
v_gene: TRBV11-2
d_gene: TRBD1

CDR3aa: CSARAVGSRADTQYF
CDR3nt: TGCAGTGCTAGAGCTGTGGGCAGCCGGGCAGATACGCAGTATTTT
abundance: few
j_gene: TRBJ2-3
v_gene: TRBV20-1
d_gene: .

CDR3aa: CASSWAGQSTDTQYF
CDR3nt: TGTGCCAGCAGCTGGGCGGGCCAAAGCACAGATACGCAGTATTTT
abundance: .
j_gene: TRBJ2-3
v_gene: TRBV7-3
d_gene: .

CDR3aa: CASSQVRTSPGELFF
CDR3nt: TGTGCCAGCAGCCAAGTACGGACTAGCCCCGGGGAGCTGTTTTTT
abundance: .
j_gene: TRBJ2-2
v_gene: TRBV4-2
d_gene: TRBD2

CDR3aa: CASIPGQISNTGELFF
CDR3nt: TGTGCCAGCATTCCGGGACAAATCTCGAACACCGGGGAGCTGTTTTTT
abundance: .
j_gene: TRBJ2-2
v_gene: TRBV12-3/TRBV12-4
d_gene: .

CDR3aa: CASSFGPPEKVEQYF
CDR3nt: TGTGCCAGCAGCTTCGGACCCCCGGAGAAAGTGGAGCAGTACTTC
abundance: .
j_gene: TRBJ2-7
v_gene: TRBV21-1
d_gene: .

CDR3aa: CASSLRISGGAYNEQFF
CDR3nt: TGTGCCAGCAGCTTAAGGATTAGCGGGGGGGCCTACAATGAGCAGTTCTTC
abundance: .
j_gene: TRBJ2-1
v_gene: TRBV7-3
d_gene: TRBD2

CDR3aa: CASSLLGLAESFYNEQFF
CDR3nt: TGTGCCAGCAGCTTACTTGGACTAGCGGAGTCATTCTACAATGAGCAGTTCTTC
abundance: few
j_gene: TRBJ2-1
v_gene: TRBV7-8
d_gene: TRBD2

CDR3aa: CASSSPGTGLQETQYF
CDR3nt: TGTGCCAGCAGTTCTCCCGGGACAGGGCTCCAAGAGACCCAGTACTTC
abundance: .
j_gene: TRBJ2-5
v_gene: TRBV28
d_gene: TRBD1

CDR3aa: CASSIQETQYF
CDR3nt: TGTGCCAGCAGCATCCAAGAGACCCAGTACTTC
abundance: many
j_gene: TRBJ2-5
v_gene: TRBV12-3/TRBV12-4
d_gene: .

CDR3aa: CASRPTSGGPDTQYF
CDR3nt: TGTGCCAGCAGGCCGACTAGCGGGGGGCCGGATACGCAGTATTTT
abundance: .
j_gene: TRBJ2-3
v_gene: TRBV12-3/TRBV12-4
d_gene: TRBD2

CDR3aa: CSARGPGGGLGNSPLHF
CDR3nt: TGCAGTGCTAGAGGTCCGGGTGGGGGGCTCGGTAATTCACCCCTCCACTTT
abundance: .
j_gene: TRBJ1-6
v_gene: TRBV20-1
d_gene: .

CDR3aa: CASSPRTGAGRHYNEQFF
CDR3nt: TGTGCCAGCAGCCCAAGGACAGGAGCCGGAAGACACTACAATGAGCAGTTCTTC
abundance: .
j_gene: TRBJ2-1
v_gene: TRBV4-2
d_gene: TRBD1

CDR3aa: CASSRRTGSIYNEQFF
CDR3nt: TGTGCCAGCAGCCGCAGGACCGGGTCGATATACAATGAGCAGTTCTTC
abundance: .
j_gene: TRBJ2-1
v_gene: TRBV4-2
d_gene: .

CDR3aa: CASSKGTVPYEQYF
CDR3nt: TGTGCCAGCAGTAAAGGGACCGTACCCTACGAGCAGTACTTC
abundance: many
j_gene: TRBJ2-7
v_gene: TRBV6-1
d_gene: .

CDR3aa: CASSPFTGGEQFF
CDR3nt: TGTGCCAGCAGTCCTTTCACCGGCGGTGAGCAGTTCTTC
abundance: many
j_gene: TRBJ2-1
v_gene: TRBV6-5
d_gene: .

CDR3aa: CASRLQGSIEKLFF
CDR3nt: TGTGCCAGCAGGCTCCAAGGCAGTATTGAAAAACTGTTTTTT
abundance: .
j_gene: TRBJ1-4
v_gene: TRBV28
d_gene: .